The 12 T cell receptor beta chains in this list originate from one sample, sequenced in a study of blood T cell repertoires in COVID-19. This table comes from immunoSEQ multiplex PCR, and its TCRdb copy is limited to in-frame clones, with some not included. Here the sample spans 150,000 to 200,000 clones, roughly nine tenths being singletons. The specimen sequenced was peripheral blood. These receptors all come from a man between 65 and 85 years old with active or convalescent COVID-19.

This chain uses TRBV7-2 with TRBJ1-3; D gene ambiguous. V was trimmed by 1 base and J by 2 bases, leaving 9 bases between them. CDR1 is SGHTA and CDR2 is FQGNSA in the germline V gene. The CDR3 has 15 amino acids. The CDR3 region has the DNA TGTGCCAGCAGCTTAGTGGTGAGGCCTGGAAACACCATATATTTT. It translates to CASSLVVRPGNTIYF.

V is TRBV19 and J is TRBJ1-3, with D maybe TRBD1 (6 bases). Trimming left V 4 bases short and J 0 bases short, with 16 bases between. Looked up from germline, CDR1 is LNHDA and CDR2 is SQIVND (reference sequence). The CDR3 is 17 residues long. The CDR3 nucleotides read TGTGCCAGTAGTACACAGGGAAAATCCTACTCTGGAAACACCATATATTTT. This gives the protein CASSTQGKSYSGNTIYF.

This clone came up once. The rearrangement uses TRBV20-1 and TRBJ1-6; D is unclear. The V gene lost 3 bases and the J gene lost 9 bases, with 18 bases spanning the gap. Germline CDR1 DFQATT, CDR2 SNEGSKA (reference sequence). The CDR3 is 15 amino acids. The CDR3 DNA is TGCAGTGCTAGTTGGCCGGGAAGGGCCAGTTCACCCCTCCACTTT. The encoded protein is CSASWPGRASSPLHF.

The gene calls are TRBV19 and TRBJ2-1, with a weak D call TRBD1 (5 bases). The germline V gene has CDR1 LNHDA and CDR2 SQIVND (reference sequence). V was pared by 2 bases and J by 5 bases, with 13 bases between. This CDR3 spans 15 amino acids. CDR3 in amino acids: CASSITRTNHNEQFF. CDR3 DNA: TGTGCCAGTAGTATAACCAGGACAAATCACAATGAGCAGTTCTTC.

The V call is TRBV19, the J call TRBJ2-7; 9 nucleotides agree with TRBD1. The CDR3 runs to 14 residues. The trim removed 5 bases at V and 4 bases at J, leaving 6 bases unmatched. CDR1 LNHDA and CDR2 SQIVND come from the germline V gene (reference sequence). This CDR3 reads CASSLGTGTYEQYF. The CDR3 DNA reads TGTGCCAGTAGTCTCGGGACAGGGACATACGAGCAGTACTTC.

This rearrangement joins TRBV6-2 or TRBV6-3 to TRBJ1-3, with D unresolved. The CDR3 is 16 amino acids. Trimming stripped 5 bases from V and 0 bases from J, with 14 bases between. In germline, CDR1 is MNHEY, CDR2 SVGEGT. CDR3 nucleotides: TGTGCCAGCAGTCCCGGGTCCACCTTCTCTGGAAACACCATATATTTT. Translated, it gives CASSPGSTFSGNTIYF.

V usage is TRBV6-5 and J usage is TRBJ2-7; 10 nucleotides agree with TRBD2. Trimming cost V 8 bases and J 9 bases; bases outside gene matches: 10. This CDR3 is 13 amino acids long. Germline assignment: CDR1 MNHEY and CDR2 SVGAGI. CDR3 residues: CASQREGRIWQYF. DNA for the CDR3: TGTGCCAGCCAGCGGGAGGGCCGAATCTGGCAGTACTTC.

V is TRBV29-1 and J is TRBJ2-1; TRBD2 might be the D (5 bases). There are 11 residues in the CDR3. V lost 3 bases and J 9 bases, leaving 9 bases between the germline ends. Germline V gene sequence: CDR1 SQVTM, CDR2 ANQGSEA. The CDR3 nucleotides read TGCAGCGTTGACCGCGGGCCTGAGCAGTTCTTC. Amino acid sequence: CSVDRGPEQFF.

This clone is a singleton in its sample. CDR3 residues: CASSVGAPNTGELFF. CDR3 coding DNA: TGTGCCAGCAGCGTAGGCGCCCCGAACACCGGGGAGCTGTTTTTT. This chain connects TRBV9 to TRBJ2-2; D is undetermined. V lost 0 bases and J lost 0, with 6 bases in between. The length of the CDR3 is 15 residues. Germline V gives CDR1 SGDLS, CDR2 YYNGEE.

A remark on this clone: In the same sample, other DNA sequences code for this CDR3. This rearrangement joins TRBV5-1 to TRBJ2-3; no firm D call. Trimming cost V 2 bases and J 0 bases, with 7 bases left between them. This CDR3 region has 14 residues. Per germline, CDR1 SGHRS and CDR2 YFSETQ. CDR3 protein: CASSLGASTDTQYF. CDR3 in DNA: TGCGCCAGCAGCTTAGGAGCTAGCACAGATACGCAGTATTTT. Complete variable domain (other parts from reference TRBV5-1 and TRBJ2-3): KAGVTQTPRYLIKTRGQQVTLSCSPISGHRSVSWYQQTPGQGLQFLFEYFSETQRNKGNFPGRFSGRQFSNSRSEMNVSTLELGDSALYLCASSLGASTDTQYFGPGTRLTVL.

The CDR3 nucleotides read TGTGCCAGCAGCTCTAGCGGGGGCTCCGAGCAGTTCTTC. Encoded protein: CASSSSGGSEQFF. The chain has TRBV5-4 and TRBJ2-1, with TRBD2 matching over 10 bases. V shed 3 bases, J shed 10 bases, and the junction held 4 bases outside the gene matches. In germline, CDR1 is SGHNT, CDR2 YYREEE (reference sequence). The CDR3 has 13 amino acids. Combining the CDR3 with reference TRBV5-4 and TRBJ2-1 gives the whole variable domain ETGVTQSPTHLIKTRGQQVTLRCSSQSGHNTVSWYQQALGQGPQFIFQYYREEENGRGNFPPRFSGLQFPNYSSELNVNALELDDSALYLCASSSSGGSEQFFGPGTRLTVL.

The chain links TRBV28 to TRBJ1-6; 9 bases map to TRBD1. The CDR3 runs 15 residues. V shed 6 bases and J 4 bases; nucleotides not matched to a gene: 4. Germline V gives CDR1 MDHEN, CDR2 SYDVKM. Here the CDR3 DNA reads TGTGCCAGCAGAGGGGACAGGGTGTATAATTCACCCCTCCACTTT. It specifies CASRGDRVYNSPLHF.